The present TCR beta chain was sequenced within a study of blood T cell repertoires in COVID-19 (dated by TCRdb to about 2020). For the wider study: The collaborator samples originated in the United States, Italy and Spain and spanned the acute and convalescent phases of COVID-19. The repertoires were made available in a free public database intended to serve as a resource for research on the immune response to SARS-CoV-2. Nearly every sample came with metadata listing a de-identified subject ID, COVID-19 status, age in years and sex. Deeply sampled blood TCRbeta repertoires from subjects exposed to, actively infected with, or recovered from COVID-19 were included in the dataset. The material from the prospective study consisted of cDNA or gDNA derived from T cells, B-cell-depleted T cells, or PBMCs. Samples were obtained from the ongoing ImmuneRACE study (first 160 participants) and from about 1,300 subjects provided by 6 global collaborators. Where available, HLA class I and class II types were obtained from metadata supplied by the sample provider rather than from assay-based typing. Broader findings and caveats from the paper: The quantity of clinical and demographic metadata differed by source and by participant and was supplied without curation.

With regard to this clone: The specificity of this receptor is unknown. One base away there is no much larger clone; base qualities are not given.

TCRbeta CDR3 regions were amplified from genomic DNA by means of the immunoSEQ Assay, a bias-controlled multiplex PCR. The source study handled its data this way. The number of nucleated cells in each sample was estimated by amplification of reference gene primers within the assay. To quantify the absolute abundance of each unique TCRbeta CDR3 rearrangement, sequence reads were collapsed and filtered. Productive Simpson clonality was computed per sample as the square root of Simpson's diversity index over productive rearrangements. TCRdb mirrors the immuneACCESS table, restricted to in-frame sequences. Some clones are absent from its copies; in checked studies, under half trace to an unresolved V gene, and the reason for the others is unknown. V, J and clone size are those of that table, while D and trimming were read from the DNA. This sample is represented by around 170,000 clones; about 87% of them were singletons. The top ten constitute 20% to 30% of the sample.

Whole blood was collected in K2EDTA tubes by collaborating institutions according to the institutions' own protocols. Collaborator samples were shipped for TCRbeta analysis as frozen whole blood, isolated PBMCs, or DNA extracted from either sample type. The CDR3 holds 11 amino acids from the cysteine to the phenylalanine. Here the CDR3 DNA is all that survives: 33 bases in frame from base 1. Looking up the germline V gene yields CDR1 WSHSY and CDR2 SAAADI. Deletion took 4 bases off V and 5 bases off J, with a span of 4 bases between the germline ends. The V and J segments used are TRBV10-2 and TRBJ2-3, with the D gene call left open. The clonotype comes from a man aged 55 to 70 with acute or convalescent COVID-19. Input material: peripheral blood. The bases read TGCGCCAGCAGTGGAGAAGATACGCAGTATTTT. Translated, it gives CASSGEDTQYF.